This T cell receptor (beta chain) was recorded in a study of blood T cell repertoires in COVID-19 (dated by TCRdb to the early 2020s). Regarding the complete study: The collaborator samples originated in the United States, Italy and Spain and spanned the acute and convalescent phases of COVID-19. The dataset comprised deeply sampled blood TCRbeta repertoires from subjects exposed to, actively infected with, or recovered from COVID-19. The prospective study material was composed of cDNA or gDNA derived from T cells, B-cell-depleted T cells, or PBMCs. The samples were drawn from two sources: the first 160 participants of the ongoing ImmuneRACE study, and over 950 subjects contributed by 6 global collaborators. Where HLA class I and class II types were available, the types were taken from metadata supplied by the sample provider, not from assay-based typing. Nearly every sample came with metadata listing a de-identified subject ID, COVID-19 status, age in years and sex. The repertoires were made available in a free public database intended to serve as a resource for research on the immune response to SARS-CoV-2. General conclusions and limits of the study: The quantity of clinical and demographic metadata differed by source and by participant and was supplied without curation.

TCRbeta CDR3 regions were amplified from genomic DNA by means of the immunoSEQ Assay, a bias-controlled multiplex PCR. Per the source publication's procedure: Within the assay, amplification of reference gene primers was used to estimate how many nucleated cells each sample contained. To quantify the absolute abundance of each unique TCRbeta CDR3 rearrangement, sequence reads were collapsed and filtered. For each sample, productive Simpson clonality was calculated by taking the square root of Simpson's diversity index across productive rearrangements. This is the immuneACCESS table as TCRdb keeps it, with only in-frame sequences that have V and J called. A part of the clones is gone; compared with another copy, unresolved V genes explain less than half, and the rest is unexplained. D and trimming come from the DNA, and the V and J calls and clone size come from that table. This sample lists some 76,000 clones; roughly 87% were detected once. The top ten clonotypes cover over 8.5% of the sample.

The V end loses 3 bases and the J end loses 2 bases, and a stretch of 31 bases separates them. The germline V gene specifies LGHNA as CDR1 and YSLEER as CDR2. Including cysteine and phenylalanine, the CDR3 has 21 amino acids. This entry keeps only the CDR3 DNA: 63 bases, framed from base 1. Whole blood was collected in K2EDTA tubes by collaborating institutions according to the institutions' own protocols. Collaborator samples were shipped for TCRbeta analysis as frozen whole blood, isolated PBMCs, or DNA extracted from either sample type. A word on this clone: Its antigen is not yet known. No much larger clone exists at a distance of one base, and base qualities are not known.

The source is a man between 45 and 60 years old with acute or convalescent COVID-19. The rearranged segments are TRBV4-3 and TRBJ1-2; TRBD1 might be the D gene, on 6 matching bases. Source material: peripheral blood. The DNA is TGCGCCAGCAGCCAGATCCCTTTTTGGGACACAGTGGATGACGTCAACTATGGCTACACCTTC. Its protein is CASSQIPFWDTVDDVNYGYTF.